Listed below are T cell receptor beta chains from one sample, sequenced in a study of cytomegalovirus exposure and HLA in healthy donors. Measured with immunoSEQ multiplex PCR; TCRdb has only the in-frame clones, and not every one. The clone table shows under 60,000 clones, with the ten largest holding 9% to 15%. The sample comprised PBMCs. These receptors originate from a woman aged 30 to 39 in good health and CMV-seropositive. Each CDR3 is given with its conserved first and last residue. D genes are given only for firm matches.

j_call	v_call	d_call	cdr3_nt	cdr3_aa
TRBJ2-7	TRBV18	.	TGTGCCAGCTCACGCAGACAGGTAAGGATACTCTTGCAGTACTTC	CASSRRQVRILLQYF
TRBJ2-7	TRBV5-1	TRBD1	TGCGCCAGCACCGTGGAGGGGACAGGGGTCGGCGAGCAGTACTTC	CASTVEGTGVGEQYF
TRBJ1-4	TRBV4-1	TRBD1	TGCGCCAGCAGCCAACCATCAATTAGACAGGGAGGTGAAAAACTGTTTTTT	CASSQPSIRQGGEKLFF
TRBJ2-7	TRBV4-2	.	TGTGCCAGCAGCCAAGAACGGGGGGCTAACTACGAGCAGTACTTC	CASSQERGANYEQYF
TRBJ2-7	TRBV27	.	TGTGCCAGCGACCAGGACTCCTACGAGCAGTACTTC	CASDQDSYEQYF
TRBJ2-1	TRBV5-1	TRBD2	TGCGCCAGCAGCCGACGGGGGGGAGGTGCCTACAATGAGCAGTTCTTC	CASSRRGGGAYNEQFF
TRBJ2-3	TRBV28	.	TGTGCCAGCAGCTCCGGGGGACAGTTCACAGATACGCAGTATTTT	CASSSGGQFTDTQYF
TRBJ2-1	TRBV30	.	TGTGCCTGGAGTCCTAGTCGGCACAATGAGCAGTTCTTC	CAWSPSRHNEQFF
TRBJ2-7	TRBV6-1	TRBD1	TGTGCCAGCAGTGAGACAGGGGCTACGGACGAGCAGTACTTC	CASSETGATDEQYF
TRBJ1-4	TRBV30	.	TGTGCCTGGAATACAAAGGGGACTAATGAAAAACTGTTTTTT	CAWNTKGTNEKLFF
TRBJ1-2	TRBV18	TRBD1	TGTGCCAGCTCACCAGGAGGGGGCTGGGGCTACACCTTC	CASSPGGGWGYTF
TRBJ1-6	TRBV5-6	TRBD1	TGTGCCAGCAGCGAGGGACAGGGGGCCGGGTCACACCTCCACTTT	CASSEGQGAGSHLHF
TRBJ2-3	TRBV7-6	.	TGTGCCAGCAGCTTCGGACAGCACACAGATACGCAGTATTTT	CASSFGQHTDTQYF
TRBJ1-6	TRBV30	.	TGTGCCTCAACGGGACTGAATAATTCACCCCTCCACTTT	CASTGLNNSPLHF
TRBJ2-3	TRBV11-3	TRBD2	TGTGCCAGCAGTCTAGGGGCTAGCGGGAGAGGTAGGGTCCCCACAGATACGCAGTATTTT	CASSLGASGRGRVPTDTQYF
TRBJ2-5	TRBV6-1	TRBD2	TGTGCCAGCAGTTGGGGAGGGATGGAGACCCAGTACTTC	CASSWGGMETQYF
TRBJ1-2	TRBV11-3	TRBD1	TGTGCCAGCAGCTTAGGAGGGGGCAACTTACCTAACTATGGCTACACCTTC	CASSLGGGNLPNYGYTF
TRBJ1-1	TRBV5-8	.	TGTGCCAGCAGAAACAGGGCCAGGGACACTGAAGCTTTCTTT	CASRNRARDTEAFF
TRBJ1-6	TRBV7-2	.	TGTGCCAGCAGCTCCGCAGGGGATTCACCCCTCCACTTT	CASSSAGDSPLHF
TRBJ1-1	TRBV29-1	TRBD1	TGCAGCGTCTCAGGGGGCCGGGGAACTGAAGCTTTCTTT	CSVSGGRGTEAFF
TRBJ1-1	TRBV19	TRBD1	TGTGCCAGTAGTGGGTACAGGGGGAAGGGCACTGAAGCTTTCTTT	CASSGYRGKGTEAFF
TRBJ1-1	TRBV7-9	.	TGTGCCAGCAGCTCGGCTCAGGGGAACACTGAAGCTTTCTTT	CASSSAQGNTEAFF